A selection of T cell receptor beta chains follows, all from one sample in a study of blood T cell repertoires in COVID-19. The repertoire was sequenced with immunoSEQ multiplex PCR; TCRdb's copy has only in-frame clones and lacks some. The table includes some 290,000 clones, 90% detected once. The sequenced sample consisted of PBMCs or T cells enriched from blood (not recorded which). Receptor source: a woman aged 25 to 39 who had been exposed to COVID-19. CDR3s include the opening cysteine and the closing phenylalanine or tryptophan. A D gene is named only where the DNA matches it firmly. Not all rows give a size; the values are once, few, many and, for expanded clones, a class.

>TRBJ1-4|NA|NA|TRBV29-1
TGCAGCGTTGGGGGCGGGGGAGGAGGAAAACTGTTTTTT
CSVGGGGGGKLFF
>TRBJ2-1|TRBD1|NA|TRBV11-3
TGTGCCAGCAGCCAAGACGGGACAGACAATGAGCAGTTCTTC
CASSQDGTDNEQFF
>TRBJ1-5|NA|NA|TRBV15
TGTGCCACCAGCAGAGATTGGGCAGCCTATCAGCCCCAGCATTTT
CATSRDWAAYQPQHF
>TRBJ1-3|TRBD1|NA|TRBV7-6
TGTGCCAGCAGCTCTACTTGGGACAGGGTTGGAAACACCATATATTTT
CASSSTWDRVGNTIYF
>TRBJ2-3|TRBD2|once|TRBV5-4
TGTGCCAGCAGCTTTAGCAGCGGGGCCAACACAGATACGCAGTATTTT
CASSFSSGANTDTQYF
>TRBJ1-2|TRBD1|NA|TRBV5-1
TGCGCCAGCAGCCCCTCGGGGGACAGGGTGGGCAGCTACACCTTC
CASSPSGDRVGSYTF
>TRBJ2-1|NA|NA|TRBV18
TGTGCCAGCTCACCACGGACGGCAGGGGTGGGTGAGCAGTTCTTC
CASSPRTAGVGEQFF
>TRBJ1-1|TRBD1|NA|TRBV2
TGTGCCAGCAGTGAACCAGTAGGGGGCGCTTACACTGAAGCTTTCTTT
CASSEPVGGAYTEAFF
>TRBJ2-2|NA|NA|TRBV4-1
TGCGCCAGCAGCCACAGAGTAAAGGCAGGGAACACCGGGGAGCTGTTTTTT
CASSHRVKAGNTGELFF
>TRBJ1-6|TRBD1|once|TRBV2
TGTGCCAGCAGTGGGACAGGCTCTTATAATTCACCCCTCCACTTT
CASSGTGSYNSPLHF
>TRBJ1-3|NA|NA|TRBV6-5
TGTGCCAGCAGTTACTCGGGGGGTACTGGAAACACCATATATTTT
CASSYSGGTGNTIYF
>TRBJ1-4|TRBD1|NA|TRBV15
TGTGCCACCGCACAGGGGCCTAATGAAAAACTGTTTTTT
CATAQGPNEKLFF
>TRBJ2-7|NA|NA|TRBV10-3
TGTGCCATCAGTGAGACGGAGGTTACCTACGAGCAGTACTTC
CAISETEVTYEQYF
>TRBJ2-5|NA|NA|TRBV30
TGTGCCTGGAGTTTGGGCGTTCGAGAGACCCAGTACTTC
CAWSLGVRETQYF
>TRBJ2-7|TRBD1|NA|TRBV12-3/TRBV12-4
TGTGCCAGCAGGGGTGACAGGGCCCACGAGCAGTACTTC
CASRGDRAHEQYF
>TRBJ1-4|NA|NA|TRBV5-4
TGTGCCAGCAGCTTTGGCTCAACTAATGAAAAACTGTTTTTT
CASSFGSTNEKLFF
>TRBJ1-4|NA|NA|TRBV6-1
TGTGCCAGCAGTGGGGTGGAGGGGTCAACTAATGAAAAACTGTTTTTT
CASSGVEGSTNEKLFF
>TRBJ1-1|TRBD1|NA|TRBV12-3/TRBV12-4
TGTGCCAGCAGTCCCACAGGGGACACTGAAGCTTTCTTT
CASSPTGDTEAFF
>TRBJ1-1|NA|NA|TRBV27
TGTGCCAGCAGTTACACCTTGAACACTGAAGCTTTCTTT
CASSYTLNTEAFF
>TRBJ2-5|TRBD1|NA|TRBV3-1/TRBV3-2
TGTGCCAGCAGCCGTAGACAGGGCTACCAAGAGACCCAGTACTTC
CASSRRQGYQETQYF
>TRBJ1-1|TRBD1|NA|TRBV7-9
TGTGCCAGCAGCTTCGGACAGGCCGCTGAAGCTTTCTTT
CASSFGQAAEAFF
>TRBJ1-2|NA|NA|TRBV6-5
TGTGCCAGCAGTCCCGAAGGGGGGGAACGGGGCGGCTACACCTTC
CASSPEGGERGGYTF
>TRBJ1-2|NA|NA|TRBV5-8
TGTGCCAGCAGCTTGTTAGGGGAGGGGACCTATGGCTACACCTTC
CASSLLGEGTYGYTF
>TRBJ1-6|TRBD1|once|TRBV30
TGTGCCTGGACACAGGGGGCCACCTATAATTCACCCCTCCACTTT
CAWTQGATYNSPLHF
>TRBJ1-1|NA|NA|TRBV30
TGTGCCTGGAGTGGACAGCTTAACACTGAAGCTTTCTTT
CAWSGQLNTEAFF
>TRBJ2-2|TRBD2|NA|TRBV18
TGTGCCAGCTCACCACCCGGGGGGGCTTGGACCGGGGAGCTGTTTTTT
CASSPPGGAWTGELFF
>TRBJ1-6|NA|few|TRBV4-2
TGTGCCAGCAGCCAAGAGCGCCAGGCGAATTCACCCCTCCACTTT
CASSQERQANSPLHF
>TRBJ1-3|NA|NA|TRBV7-2
TGTGCCAGCAGCCCCCAGTCCTCGGGAAACACCATATATTTT
CASSPQSSGNTIYF
>TRBJ1-1|NA|NA|TRBV5-1
TGCGCCAGCAGCTTGGTGTCAGGGCGGCTGAACACTGAAGCTTTCTTT
CASSLVSGRLNTEAFF
>TRBJ1-4|NA|once|TRBV5-1
TGCGCCAGCAGGCGGATAAACGGAGAAAAACTGTTTTTT
CASRRINGEKLFF
>TRBJ2-5|NA|NA|TRBV5-1
TGCGCCAGCAGCTTGGCCGGGGGACCCCAAGAGACCCAGTACTTC
CASSLAGGPQETQYF
>TRBJ2-7|NA|NA|TRBV2
TGTGCCAGCAGTGGAGTTTACGAGCAGTACTTC
CASSGVYEQYF
>TRBJ1-2|NA|NA|TRBV13
TGTGCCAGCAGCAAACTACAGGGCGGGTATGGCTACACCTTC
CASSKLQGGYGYTF
>TRBJ2-2|TRBD1|NA|TRBV19
TGTGCCAGCACACAGGGGGCAACGAGGAACACCGGGGAGCTGTTTTTT
CASTQGATRNTGELFF
>TRBJ1-1|NA|NA|TRBV28
TGTGCCAGCAGTTTGAGTGCGACTGAAGCTTTCTTT
CASSLSATEAFF
>TRBJ1-2|NA|NA|TRBV19
TGTGCCAGTAGCCCGGGGGGGACCCTGGGATATGGCTACACCTTC
CASSPGGTLGYGYTF
>TRBJ2-1|NA|NA|TRBV20-1
TGCAGTGCTAGTATCGGGGGATACAATGAGCAGTTCTTC
CSASIGGYNEQFF
>TRBJ2-7|NA|NA|TRBV5-1
TGCGCCAGCAGCTTGCATAGCCGCTCCTACGAGCAGTACTTC
CASSLHSRSYEQYF
>TRBJ1-2|NA|NA|TRBV11-2
TGTGCCAGCAGCTTACACGCGGGCGACTATGGCTACACCTTC
CASSLHAGDYGYTF
>TRBJ2-2|NA|NA|TRBV6-6
TGTGCCAGCAACGCCAGACAGAACACCGGGGAGCTGTTTTTT
CASNARQNTGELFF
>TRBJ1-4|TRBD1|NA|TRBV19
TGTGCCAGTAGCCCCCGGGACAGAGGTGAAAAACTGTTTTTT
CASSPRDRGEKLFF
>TRBJ1-2|TRBD1|NA|TRBV7-8
TGTGCCAGCAGCCACCGGGACAGGGCGAATGGCTACACCTTC
CASSHRDRANGYTF
>TRBJ1-5|NA|NA|TRBV7-2
TGTGCCAGCAGCTCCAGGGGTTTCGATCAGCCCCAGCATTTT
CASSSRGFDQPQHF
>TRBJ1-1|NA|NA|TRBV3-1/TRBV3-2
TGTGCCAGCAGCCAAGACCAGGTAGTGTTTGGAAAGGCAGGGCAGACGAACACTGAAGCTTTCTTT
CASSQDQVVFGKAGQTNTEAFF
>TRBJ2-7|TRBD1|NA|TRBV3-1/TRBV3-2
TGTGCCAGCAGCCATCTCACCTTAAGGGACAGCTTCTACGAGCAGTACTTC
CASSHLTLRDSFYEQYF
>TRBJ1-1|TRBD1|NA|TRBV6-5
TGTGCCAGCAGCCTCGGACAGGGTTGGTTCGCTTTCTTT
CASSLGQGWFAFF
>TRBJ2-7|NA|NA|TRBV18
TGTGCCAGCTCACCACCGGGAAGCGGAGCCGGGGGCGAGCAGTACTTC
CASSPPGSGAGGEQYF
>TRBJ1-5|NA|NA|TRBV6-2/TRBV6-3
TGTGCCAGCAGTTCGCCGACTCATAGCAATCAGCCCCAGCATTTT
CASSSPTHSNQPQHF
>TRBJ1-1|TRBD1|NA|TRBV12-5
TGTGCTAGTGGTAACACCGGGACAGACAACACTGAAGCTTTCTTT
CASGNTGTDNTEAFF
>TRBJ1-1|NA|NA|TRBV9
TGTGCCAGCAGCCTACAGGGTGCTGAAGCTTTCTTT
CASSLQGAEAFF
>TRBJ2-1|NA|NA|TRBV1
TGCACCAGCAGTCTAACCTTACAAAGCGGGCGAATTGACAATGAGCAGTTCTTC
CTSSLTLQSGRIDNEQFF
>TRBJ1-5|NA|NA|TRBV6-6
TGTGCCAGCAGTTACTTAGGGGGCAATCAGCCCCAGCATTTT
CASSYLGGNQPQHF
>TRBJ2-7|NA|NA|TRBV19
TGTGCCAGTAGTATATTTGCGGGATCGCGCTCCTACGAGCAGTACTTC
CASSIFAGSRSYEQYF
>TRBJ1-5|TRBD1|NA|TRBV6-2/TRBV6-3
TGTGCCAGCAGTTCGACAACAGGGGTTCAGCCCCAGCATTTT
CASSSTTGVQPQHF
>TRBJ2-6|NA|NA|TRBV5-1
TGCGCCAGCAGCTCCGACACTGTGGCCAACGTCCTGACTTTC
CASSSDTVANVLTF